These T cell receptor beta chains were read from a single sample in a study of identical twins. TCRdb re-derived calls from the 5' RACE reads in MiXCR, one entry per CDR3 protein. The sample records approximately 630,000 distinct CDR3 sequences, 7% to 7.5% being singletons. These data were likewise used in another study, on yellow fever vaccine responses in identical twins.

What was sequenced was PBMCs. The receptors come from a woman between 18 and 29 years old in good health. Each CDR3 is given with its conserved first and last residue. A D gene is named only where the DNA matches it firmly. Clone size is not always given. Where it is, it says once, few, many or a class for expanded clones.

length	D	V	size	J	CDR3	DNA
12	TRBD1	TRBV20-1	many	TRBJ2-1	CSASTGNNEQFF	TGCAGTGCTTCGACAGGGAACAATGAGCAGTTCTTC
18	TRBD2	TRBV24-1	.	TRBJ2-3	CATSDPLGLARDTDTQYF	TGTGCCACCAGTGATCCGCTCGGACTAGCGCGGGACACAGATACGCAGTATTTT
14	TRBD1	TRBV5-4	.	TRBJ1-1	CASSSTTGRTEAFF	TGTGCCAGCAGCTCCACGACAGGGAGAACTGAAGCTTTCTTT
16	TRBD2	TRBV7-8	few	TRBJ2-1	CASSLGSGRALNEQFF	TGTGCCAGCAGCCTTGGGAGCGGGAGGGCCCTCAATGAGCAGTTCTTC
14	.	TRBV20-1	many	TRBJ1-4	CSARQGGVSEKLFF	TGCAGTGCTAGGCAGGGTGGTGTTTCTGAAAAACTGTTTTTT
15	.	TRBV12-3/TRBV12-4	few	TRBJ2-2	CASSPDTSGTGELFF	TGTGCCAGCAGTCCAGACACTAGTGGGACCGGGGAGCTGTTTTTT
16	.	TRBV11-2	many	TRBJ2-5	CASSLEWVGAQETQYF	TGTGCCAGCAGCTTAGAATGGGTGGGCGCCCAAGAGACCCAGTACTTC
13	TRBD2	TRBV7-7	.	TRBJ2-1	CASSSSSGNEQFF	TGTGCCAGCAGCAGTTCTAGCGGCAATGAGCAGTTCTTC
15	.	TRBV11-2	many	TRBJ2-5	CASSSPLGARETQYF	TGTGCCAGCAGCTCCCCCTTGGGGGCGAGAGAGACCCAGTACTTC
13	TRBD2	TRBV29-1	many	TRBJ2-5	CSVVSSGSGTQYF	TGCAGCGTTGTTTCTAGCGGGAGCGGGACCCAGTACTTC
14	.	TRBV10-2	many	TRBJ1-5	CASSEAGANQPQHF	TGCGCCAGCAGTGAGGCAGGGGCAAATCAGCCCCAGCATTTT
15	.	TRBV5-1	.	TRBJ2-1	CASSLGILRRSPQFF	TGCGCCAGCAGCTTGGGAATCCTAAGACGGTCGCCGCAGTTCTTC
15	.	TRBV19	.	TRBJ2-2	CASSISTRNTGELFF	TGTGCCAGTAGTATAAGCACACGGAACACCGGGGAGCTGTTTTTT
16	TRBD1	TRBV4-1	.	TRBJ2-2	CASSQAGTGNTGELFF	TGCGCCAGCAGCCAAGCCGGGACAGGGAACACCGGGGAGCTGTTTTTT
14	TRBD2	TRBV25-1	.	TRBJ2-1	CASTSSGPYNEQFF	TGTGCCAGCACTTCTAGCGGGCCGTACAATGAGCAGTTCTTC
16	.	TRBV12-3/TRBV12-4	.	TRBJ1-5	CASSNWGAEGNQPQHF	TGTGCCAGCAGTAACTGGGGGGCGGAGGGAAATCAGCCCCAGCATTTT
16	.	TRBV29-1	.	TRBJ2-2	CSVEIRGRKNTGELFF	TGCAGCGTTGAGATCCGGGGACGGAAGAACACCGGGGAGCTGTTTTTT
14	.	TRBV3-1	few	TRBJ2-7	CASSQGPQTYEQYF	TGTGCCAGCAGCCAAGGGCCCCAGACCTACGAGCAGTACTTC
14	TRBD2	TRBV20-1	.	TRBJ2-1	CSARPSGDYNEQFF	TGCAGTGCTAGACCCAGCGGGGACTACAATGAGCAGTTCTTC
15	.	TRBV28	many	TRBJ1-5	CASSLLNRGNQPQHF	TGTGCCAGCAGTTTGTTAAACAGGGGCAATCAGCCCCAGCATTTT
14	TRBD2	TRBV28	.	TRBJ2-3	CASRRSGGSDTQYF	TGTGCCAGCAGGCGTAGCGGGGGTTCAGATACGCAGTATTTT
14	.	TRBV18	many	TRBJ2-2	CASSPPTVTGELFF	TGTGCCAGCTCACCACCGACAGTTACCGGGGAGCTGTTTTTT
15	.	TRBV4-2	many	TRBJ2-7	CASSQATVGSYEQYF	TGTGCCAGCAGCCAAGCCACAGTCGGCTCCTACGAGCAGTACTTC
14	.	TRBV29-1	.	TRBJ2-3	CSVESAWATDTQYF	TGCAGCGTTGAATCCGCGTGGGCCACAGATACGCAGTATTTT
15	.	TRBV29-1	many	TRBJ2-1	CSVEDRNSQNNEQFF	TGCAGCGTTGAAGATCGGAACAGCCAGAACAATGAGCAGTTCTTC
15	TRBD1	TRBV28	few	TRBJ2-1	CASSRQGAQDNEQFF	TGTGCCAGCAGTCGACAGGGGGCTCAGGACAATGAGCAGTTCTTC
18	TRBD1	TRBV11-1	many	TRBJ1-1	CASSLVRRGLGSNTEAFF	TGTGCCAGCAGCTTAGTTCGCAGGGGGCTTGGAAGTAACACTGAAGCTTTCTTT
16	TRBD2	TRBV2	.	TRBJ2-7	CASSFAIAGGDYEQYF	TGTGCCAGCAGCTTTGCGATAGCGGGAGGAGATTACGAGCAGTACTTC
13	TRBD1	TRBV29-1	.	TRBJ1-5	CSVVQGSNQPQHF	TGCAGCGTTGTACAGGGGAGCAATCAGCCCCAGCATTTT
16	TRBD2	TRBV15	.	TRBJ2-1	CATSRGVAGGPAEQFF	TGTGCCACCAGCAGAGGGGTAGCGGGAGGTCCGGCTGAGCAGTTCTTC
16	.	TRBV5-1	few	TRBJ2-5	CASSPQAGGAGKTQYF	TGCGCCAGCAGCCCACAGGCGGGTGGGGCAGGAAAGACCCAGTACTTC
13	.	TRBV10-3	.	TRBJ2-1	CAISVNNDNEQFF	TGTGCCATCAGTGTCAACAACGACAATGAGCAGTTCTTC
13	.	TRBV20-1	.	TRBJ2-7	CSARSPTVYEQYF	TGCAGTGCCCGATCCCCGACAGTCTACGAGCAGTACTTC
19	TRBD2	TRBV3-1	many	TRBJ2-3	CASSQEIGPGAGGTDTQYF	TGTGCCAGCAGCCAAGAGATTGGCCCGGGAGCGGGGGGTACAGATACGCAGTATTTT
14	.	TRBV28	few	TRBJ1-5	CASSPLVDGGPQHF	TGTGCCAGCAGTCCCCTGGTGGACGGGGGACCCCAGCATTTT
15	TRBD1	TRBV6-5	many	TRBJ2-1	CASSYSGTGIREQFF	TGTGCCAGCAGTTACTCCGGGACAGGTATTCGTGAGCAGTTCTTC
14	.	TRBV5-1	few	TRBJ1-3	CASSRGGSGNTIYF	TGCGCCAGCAGCAGGGGTGGCTCTGGAAACACCATATATTTT
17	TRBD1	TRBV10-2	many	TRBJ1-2	CASALLTGGLTNYGYTF	TGCGCCAGCGCTTTACTTACAGGGGGCCTTACTAACTATGGCTACACCTTC
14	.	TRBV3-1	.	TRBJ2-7	CASSQQGGLDEQYF	TGTGCCAGCAGCCAACAAGGGGGGCTGGACGAGCAGTACTTC
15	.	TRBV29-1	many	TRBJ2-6	CSVEKSSAGANVLTF	TGCAGCGTAGAAAAGTCTAGCGCTGGGGCCAACGTCCTGACTTTC
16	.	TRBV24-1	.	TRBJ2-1	CATSDSRVGGRDEQFF	TGTGCCACCAGTGACTCTCGAGTAGGCGGTAGAGATGAGCAGTTCTTC
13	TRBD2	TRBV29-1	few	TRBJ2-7	CSVTSESTYEQYF	TGCAGCGTGACTAGCGAGTCTACCTACGAGCAGTACTTC